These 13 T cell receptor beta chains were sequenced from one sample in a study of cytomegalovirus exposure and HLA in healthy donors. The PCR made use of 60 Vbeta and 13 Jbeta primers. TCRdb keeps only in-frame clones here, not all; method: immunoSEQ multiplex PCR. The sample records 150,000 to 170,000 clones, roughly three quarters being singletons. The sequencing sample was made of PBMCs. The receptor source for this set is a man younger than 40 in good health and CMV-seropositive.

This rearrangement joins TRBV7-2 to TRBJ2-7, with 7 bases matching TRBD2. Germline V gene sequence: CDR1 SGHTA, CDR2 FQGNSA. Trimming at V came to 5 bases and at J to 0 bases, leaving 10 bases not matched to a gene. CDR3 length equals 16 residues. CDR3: CASSPFDGGNSYEQYF. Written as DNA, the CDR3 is TGTGCCAGCAGCCCGTTTGACGGGGGGAACTCCTACGAGCAGTACTTC.

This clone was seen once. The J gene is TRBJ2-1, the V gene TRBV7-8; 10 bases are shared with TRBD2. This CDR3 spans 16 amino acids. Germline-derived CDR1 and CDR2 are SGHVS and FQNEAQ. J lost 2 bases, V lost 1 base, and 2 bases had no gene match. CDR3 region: CASSLELAGPYNEQFF. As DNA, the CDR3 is TGTGCCAGCAGCTTAGAACTAGCGGGACCCTACAATGAGCAGTTCTTC. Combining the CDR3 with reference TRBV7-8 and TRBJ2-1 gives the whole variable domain GAGVSQSPRYKVAKRGQDVALRCDPISGHVSLFWYQQALGQGPEFLTYFQNEAQLDKSGLPSDRFFAERPEGSVSTLKIQRTQQEDSAVYLCASSLELAGPYNEQFFGPGTRLTVL.

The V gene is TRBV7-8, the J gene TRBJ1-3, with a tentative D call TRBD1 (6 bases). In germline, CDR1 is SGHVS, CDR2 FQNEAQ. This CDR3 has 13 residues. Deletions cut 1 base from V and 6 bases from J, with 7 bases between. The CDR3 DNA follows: TGTGCCAGCAGCTTAGACAGGGAAAACACCATATATTTT. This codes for CASSLDRENTIYF.

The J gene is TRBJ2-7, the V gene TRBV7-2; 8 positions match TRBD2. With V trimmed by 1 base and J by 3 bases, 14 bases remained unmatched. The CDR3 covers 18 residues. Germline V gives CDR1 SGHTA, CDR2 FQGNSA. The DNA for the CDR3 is TGTGCCAGCAGCTTAGTTGGCGGGGGGACCGACGCCGTCTACGAGCAGTACTTC. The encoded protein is CASSLVGGGTDAVYEQYF.

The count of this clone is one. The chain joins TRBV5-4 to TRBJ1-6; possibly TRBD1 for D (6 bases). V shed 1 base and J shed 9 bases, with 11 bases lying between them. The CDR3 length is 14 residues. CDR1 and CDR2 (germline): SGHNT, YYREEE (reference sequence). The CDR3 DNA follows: TGTGCCAGCAGCTTGACGCAGGGGAGTTCACCCCTCCACTTT. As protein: CASSLTQGSSPLHF. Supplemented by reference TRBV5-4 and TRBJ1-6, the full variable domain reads ETGVTQSPTHLIKTRGQQVTLRCSSQSGHNTVSWYQQALGQGPQFIFQYYREEENGRGNFPPRFSGLQFPNYSSELNVNALELDDSALYLCASSLTQGSSPLHFGNGTRLTVT.

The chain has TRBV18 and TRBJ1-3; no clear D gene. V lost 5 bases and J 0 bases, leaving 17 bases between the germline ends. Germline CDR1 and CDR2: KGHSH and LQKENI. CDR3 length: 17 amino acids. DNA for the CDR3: TGTGCCAGCTCATCCCAACAGAAACAGTTCTCTGGAAACACCATATATTTT. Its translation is CASSSQQKQFSGNTIYF.

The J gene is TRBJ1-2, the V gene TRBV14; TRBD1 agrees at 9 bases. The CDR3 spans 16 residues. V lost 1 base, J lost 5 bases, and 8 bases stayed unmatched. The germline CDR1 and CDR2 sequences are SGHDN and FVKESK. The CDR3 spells CASSQGGTGRRYGYTF. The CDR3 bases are TGTGCCAGCAGCCAAGGCGGGACAGGGAGACGGTATGGCTACACCTTC.

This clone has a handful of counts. The CDR3 sequence: CASSLGWGESTEAFF. In DNA form, the CDR3 reads TGCGCCAGCAGCCTTGGCTGGGGGGAGAGCACTGAAGCTTTCTTT. This chain joins TRBV4-1 and TRBJ1-1, with D possibly matching TRBD1 (5 bases). The CDR3 extends over 15 amino acids. The V and J ends lost 4 bases and 4 bases respectively, with 16 bases between them. CDR1 and CDR2 from the germline V gene are MGHRA and YSYEKL.

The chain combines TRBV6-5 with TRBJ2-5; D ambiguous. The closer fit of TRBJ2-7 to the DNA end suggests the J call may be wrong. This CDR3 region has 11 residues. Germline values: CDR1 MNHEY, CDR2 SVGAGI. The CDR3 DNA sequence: TGTGCCAGCAGCGATCGGTACGAGCAGTACTTC. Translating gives CASSDRYEQYF.

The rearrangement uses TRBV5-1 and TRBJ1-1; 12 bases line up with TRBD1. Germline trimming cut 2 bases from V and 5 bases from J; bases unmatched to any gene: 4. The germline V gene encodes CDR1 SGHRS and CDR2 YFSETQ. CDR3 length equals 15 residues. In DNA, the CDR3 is TGCGCCAGCAGCTTTCCGGGACAGGGGGCAACTGAAGCTTTCTTT. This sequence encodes CASSFPGQGATEAFF.

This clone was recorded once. This CDR3 is CASLLGQVYEQYF. DNA of the CDR3: TGTGCCAGCCTCTTGGGACAGGTGTACGAGCAGTACTTC. The rearrangement uses TRBV6-1 and TRBJ2-7; TRBD1 aligns across 8 bases. Losses at the gene ends were 8 bases for V and 4 bases for J; bases not matched to a gene: 7. CDR3 size: 13 residues. In germline, CDR1 is MNHNS, CDR2 SASEGT.

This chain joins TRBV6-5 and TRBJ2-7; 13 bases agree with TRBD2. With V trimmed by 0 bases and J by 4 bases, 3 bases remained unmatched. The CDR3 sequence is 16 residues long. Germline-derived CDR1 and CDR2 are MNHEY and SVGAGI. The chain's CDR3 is CASSYSGLAGLYEQYF. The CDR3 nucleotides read TGTGCCAGCAGTTACTCGGGACTAGCGGGACTATACGAGCAGTACTTC.

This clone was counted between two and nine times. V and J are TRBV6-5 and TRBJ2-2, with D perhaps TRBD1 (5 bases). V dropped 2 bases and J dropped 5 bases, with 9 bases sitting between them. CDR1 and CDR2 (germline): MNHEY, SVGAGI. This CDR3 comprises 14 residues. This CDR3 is CASSYGAGTGELFF. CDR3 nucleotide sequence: TGTGCCAGCAGTTACGGGGCAGGGACCGGGGAGCTGTTTTTT.